Listed below are T cell receptor beta chains from one sample, sequenced in a study of identical twins. MiXCR was run by TCRdb on the 5' RACE reads, yielding one entry per CDR3 protein. The sample comprises more than 1.5 million distinct CDR3 sequences, less than 40% of which are singletons, and about 0.25% rests with the top ten. Sequencing used cord blood. All receptors derive from a newborn girl in good health. CDR3s include the opening cysteine and the closing phenylalanine or tryptophan. The order of the fields is CDR3 DNA, CDR3 protein, clone size, V gene, D gene, J gene. The D gene is left open where the match is weak. Clone sizes are given selectively: once, few, many, or a class where the clone is expanded.

cdr3_nt: TGTGCCAGCAGCTTGTTGGGGACAGGTGGAGGGGATGAGCAGTTCTTC
cdr3_aa: CASSLLGTGGGDEQFF
clone_size: .
v_call: TRBV5-6
d_call: TRBD1
j_call: TRBJ2-1

cdr3_nt: TGTGCCAGCAGCCAAGCGGGGGTGAGGAGAGCGTATGGCTGCACCTTC
cdr3_aa: CASSQAGVRRAYGCTF
clone_size: .
v_call: TRBV14
d_call: .
j_call: TRBJ1-2

cdr3_nt: TGTGCCACCAGTGAATCGGGACTAGGGGTTGAGCAGTTCTTC
cdr3_aa: CATSESGLGVEQFF
clone_size: few
v_call: TRBV24-1
d_call: TRBD2
j_call: TRBJ2-1

cdr3_nt: TGTGCCAGCAGCGTAGCGGGACTTCTCTATAATACGCAGTATTTT
cdr3_aa: CASSVAGLLYNTQYF
clone_size: .
v_call: TRBV9
d_call: .
j_call: TRBJ2-3

cdr3_nt: TGCAGTGCGGGAGATCCAGGGAACACTGAAGCTTTCTTT
cdr3_aa: CSAGDPGNTEAFF
clone_size: .
v_call: TRBV20-1
d_call: .
j_call: TRBJ1-1

cdr3_nt: TGCAGCGTTGAGAGAGAGATACAAGAGACCCAGTACTTC
cdr3_aa: CSVEREIQETQYF
clone_size: .
v_call: TRBV29-1
d_call: .
j_call: TRBJ2-5

cdr3_nt: TGCGCCAGCAGCTTGAACGCGGGAAGATCCCAAGAGACCCAGTACTTC
cdr3_aa: CASSLNAGRSQETQYF
clone_size: once
v_call: TRBV5-1
d_call: .
j_call: TRBJ2-5

cdr3_nt: TGCAGTGCTGGACCGGGCAACAATCAGCCCCAGCATTTT
cdr3_aa: CSAGPGNNQPQHF
clone_size: .
v_call: TRBV20-1
d_call: .
j_call: TRBJ1-5

cdr3_nt: TGTGCCAGCAGTTACGGGACTAGCGGGAAAAGAGAGACCCAGTACTTC
cdr3_aa: CASSYGTSGKRETQYF
clone_size: .
v_call: TRBV6-6
d_call: TRBD2
j_call: TRBJ2-5

cdr3_nt: TGCGCCGGCAGCCAACCCCTAGCCGCTAGCACAGATAAGCAGTATTTT
cdr3_aa: CAGSQPLAASTDKQYF
clone_size: .
v_call: TRBV4-1
d_call: .
j_call: TRBJ2-3

cdr3_nt: TGTGCCAGCAGCATCATAACCTTGGATGGCTACACCTTC
cdr3_aa: CASSIITLDGYTF
clone_size: few
v_call: TRBV5-5
d_call: .
j_call: TRBJ1-2

cdr3_nt: TGTGCCAGCAGGCGCAGGAGCTCCTACGAGCAGTACTTC
cdr3_aa: CASRRRSSYEQYF
clone_size: few
v_call: TRBV27
d_call: .
j_call: TRBJ2-7

cdr3_nt: TGTGCCAGCAGCTTATCGGGACTAGATACCAATGAGCAGTTCTTC
cdr3_aa: CASSLSGLDTNEQFF
clone_size: .
v_call: TRBV7-2
d_call: TRBD2
j_call: TRBJ2-1

cdr3_nt: TGCGCCAGCAGCTTGCGTCCCCCGGAAGATACGCAGTATTTT
cdr3_aa: CASSLRPPEDTQYF
clone_size: few
v_call: TRBV5-1
d_call: .
j_call: TRBJ2-3

cdr3_nt: TGTGCCATCATGGCAGGGAGCACAGATACGCAGTATTTT
cdr3_aa: CAIMAGSTDTQYF
clone_size: few
v_call: TRBV10-3
d_call: .
j_call: TRBJ2-3